This record looks at one T cell receptor (beta chain) sequence and its context. This record comes from a study of CD4 T cells in relation to SARS-CoV-2 and coronaviruses. Repertoires were generated with immunoSEQ multiplex PCR, while TCRdb's copy carries only in-frame clones and drops some. The table has about 65,000 clones, 87% seen once. CD4+ T cells from unexposed donors were obtained before the COVID-19 pandemic (2011-2018). V trimming: 5 bases; J trimming: 1 base; junction bases outside the gene matches: 7. This CDR3 contains 17 residues. CDR1 is SEHNR, CDR2 FQNEAQ, per germline (reference sequence).

Sequenced input: memory CD4+ T cells from PBMCs. The chain joins TRBV7-9 to TRBJ2-5; 13 nucleotides match TRBD2. This clonotype was sampled from a human donor in good health. The DNA of the CDR3 is TGTGCCAGCAGCCTAGGACTAGCGGGAGCCTCCCAAGAGACCCAGTACTTC. Translated: CASSLGLAGASQETQYF.